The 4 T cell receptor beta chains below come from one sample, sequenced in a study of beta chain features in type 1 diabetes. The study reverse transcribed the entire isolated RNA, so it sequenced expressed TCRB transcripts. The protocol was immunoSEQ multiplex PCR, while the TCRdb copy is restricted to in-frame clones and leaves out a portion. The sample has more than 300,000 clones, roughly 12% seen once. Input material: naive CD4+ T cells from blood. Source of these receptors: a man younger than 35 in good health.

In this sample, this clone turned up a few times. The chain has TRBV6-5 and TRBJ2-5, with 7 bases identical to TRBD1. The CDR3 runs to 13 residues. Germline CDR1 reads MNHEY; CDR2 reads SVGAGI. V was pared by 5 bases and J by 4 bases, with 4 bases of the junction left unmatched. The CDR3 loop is CASSRNRGETQYF. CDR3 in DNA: TGTGCCAGCAGTAGGAACAGGGGAGAGACCCAGTACTTC.

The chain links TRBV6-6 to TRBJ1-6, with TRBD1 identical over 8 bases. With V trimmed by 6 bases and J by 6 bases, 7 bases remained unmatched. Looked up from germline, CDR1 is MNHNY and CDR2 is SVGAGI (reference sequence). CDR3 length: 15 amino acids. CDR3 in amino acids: CASRLQGELNSPLHF. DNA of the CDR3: TGTGCCAGCAGGTTACAGGGGGAACTTAATTCACCCCTCCACTTT.

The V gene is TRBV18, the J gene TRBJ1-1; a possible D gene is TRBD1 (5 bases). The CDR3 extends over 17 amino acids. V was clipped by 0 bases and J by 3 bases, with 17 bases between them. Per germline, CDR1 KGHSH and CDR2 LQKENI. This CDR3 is CASSPPRRGTLYTEAFF. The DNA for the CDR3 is TGTGCCAGCTCACCACCGAGGAGGGGCACACTCTACACTGAAGCTTTCTTT.

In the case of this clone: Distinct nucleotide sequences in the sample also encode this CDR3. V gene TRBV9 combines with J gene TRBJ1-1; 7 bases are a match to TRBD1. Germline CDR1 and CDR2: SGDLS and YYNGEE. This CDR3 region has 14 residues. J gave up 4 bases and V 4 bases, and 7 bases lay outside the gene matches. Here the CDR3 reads CASSPRQGATEAFF. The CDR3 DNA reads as TGTGCCAGCAGCCCCCGACAGGGAGCCACTGAAGCTTTCTTT.